The rows below give T cell receptor beta chains drawn from one sample of a study of STAT3 mutations in large granular lymphocyte leukemia. Some clones are missing from TCRdb's copy, which holds only in-frame ones; the method was immunoSEQ multiplex PCR. The sample has fewer than 11,000 clones, around 59% seen once. The sequenced sample consisted of peripheral blood mononuclear cells. The origin of the receptors is a boy aged 5-17 years with T-cell large granular lymphocyte leukemia. Some clones in this sample may be carry-over from other donors' samples. Both conserved end residues are part of each CDR3. A D gene is named only where the DNA matches it firmly. Size is stated for part of the rows, as once, few or many counts, or as a class when the clone is expanded.

clone size	V gene	J gene	D gene	CDR3 protein	CDR3 DNA
.	TRBV9	TRBJ1-2	TRBD1	CASRAIRQGTGNGYTF	TGTGCCAGCAGAGCAATTCGACAGGGAACGGGGAATGGCTACACCTTC
few	TRBV10-3	TRBJ2-3	TRBD2	CAIGTSGTDTQYF	TGTGCCATCGGGACTAGCGGGACAGATACGCAGTATTTT
few	TRBV20-1	TRBJ1-3	.	CSTYTGNTIYF	TGCAGTACTTACACTGGAAACACCATATATTTT
.	TRBV28	TRBJ1-2	.	CASSIPTDFYGYTF	TGTGCCAGCAGTATCCCGACGGATTTCTATGGCTACACCTTC
.	TRBV4-3	TRBJ2-7	.	CASSQEPQGPYEQYF	TGCGCCAGCAGCCAAGAACCACAGGGTCCCTACGAGCAGTACTTC
.	TRBV14	TRBJ2-7	.	CASSRGGTLPYEQYF	TGTGCCAGCAGCCGAGGGGGGACTTTGCCCTACGAGCAGTACTTC
.	TRBV5-1	TRBJ2-3	TRBD1	CASRSQGAGPDTQYF	TGCGCCAGCAGGAGCCAGGGGGCCGGCCCAGATACGCAGTATTTT
few	TRBV10-3	TRBJ2-1	.	CAIRNQGSSYNEQFF	TGTGCCATCAGAAACCAGGGGAGCTCCTACAATGAGCAGTTCTTC
.	TRBV5-4	TRBJ2-1	TRBD1	CATNDRVGNEQFF	TGTGCCACAAACGACAGGGTTGGAAATGAGCAGTTCTTC
.	TRBV5-1	TRBJ2-1	TRBD2	CASSPWGGAGGPSSYNEQFF	TGCGCCAGCAGCCCATGGGGTGGAGCGGGGGGGCCGAGCTCCTACAATGAGCAGTTCTTC
.	TRBV4-2	TRBJ2-5	TRBD2	CASSQGLAGAHSKETQYF	TGTGCCAGCAGCCAGGGACTAGCGGGGGCCCACAGTAAGGAGACCCAGTACTTC
.	TRBV5-1	TRBJ1-2	.	CASSFSSPYGYTF	TGCGCCAGCAGCTTCAGCAGTCCCTATGGCTACACCTTC
.	TRBV7-8	TRBJ2-7	TRBD2	CASSLGRTSHEQYF	TGTGCCAGCAGCTTAGGCCGGACTAGCCACGAGCAGTACTTC
.	TRBV10-3	TRBJ1-1	TRBD1	CAISGSMGQGNTEAFF	TGTGCCATCAGTGGTAGTATGGGACAGGGGAACACTGAAGCTTTCTTT
few	TRBV30	TRBJ1-1	.	CVAGNEAFF	TGTGTCGCGGGGAACGAAGCTTTCTTT
.	TRBV15	TRBJ2-1	.	CATSRGQRSSYNEQFF	TGTGCCACCAGCAGAGGACAGCGAAGCTCCTACAATGAGCAGTTCTTC
.	TRBV9	TRBJ2-5	.	CASSVGAGVKETQYF	TGTGCCAGCAGCGTAGGGGCAGGCGTGAAAGAGACCCAGTACTTC
.	TRBV13	TRBJ2-7	.	CASSSSSSYEQYF	TGTGCCAGCAGCTCTTCAAGCTCCTACGAGCAGTACTTC
.	TRBV7-9	TRBJ2-7	.	CASSLSEGLASYEQYF	TGTGCCAGCAGCTTATCGGAGGGTCTGGCATCCTACGAGCAGTACTTC
.	TRBV30	TRBJ1-5	.	CAWDRGGSQPQHF	TGTGCCTGGGACCGAGGGGGAAGTCAGCCCCAGCATTTT
few	TRBV6-6	TRBJ1-2	.	CASSTQGGGYTF	TGTGCCAGCAGTACCCAGGGAGGTGGCTACACCTTC
.	TRBV30	TRBJ1-2	.	CAWSTPSGFYGYTF	TGTGCCTGGAGTACCCCCTCAGGGTTCTACGGCTACACCTTC
few	TRBV19	TRBJ1-5	.	CASTLRDFNQPQHF	TGTGCCAGTACCCTACGGGATTTCAATCAGCCCCAGCATTTT
.	TRBV5-1	TRBJ2-1	TRBD1	CASSLGQGNNEQFF	TGCGCCAGCAGCTTGGGACAGGGTAACAATGAGCAGTTCTTC
once	TRBV5-1	TRBJ2-5	TRBD1	CASSINRGETQYF	TGCGCCAGCAGCATTAACAGGGGAGAGACCCAGTACTTC
.	TRBV5-1	TRBJ2-3	TRBD2	CASSSRGVAGTTSTDTQYF	TGCGCCAGCAGCTCCCGGGGGGTAGCGGGAACTACTAGCACAGATACGCAGTATTTT
.	TRBV7-9	TRBJ1-1	.	CASGTLNAFF	TGTGCCAGCGGGACATTAAATGCTTTCTTT
.	TRBV5-4	TRBJ2-5	.	CASSWGGATSSQETQYF	TGTGCCAGCAGCTGGGGTGGGGCTACGTCCAGCCAAGAGACCCAGTACTTC
.	TRBV4-3	TRBJ1-4	.	CASSQHQNEKLFF	TGCGCCAGCAGCCAACACCAAAATGAAAAACTGTTTTTT
.	TRBV7-9	TRBJ2-7	.	CASSLAGLREQYF	TGTGCCAGCAGCTTAGCGGGGCTGAGGGAGCAGTACTTC
.	TRBV5-1	TRBJ2-3	TRBD2	CASSLLAGTTDTQYF	TGCGCCAGCAGCCTTCTAGCGGGAACTACAGATACGCAGTATTTT
few	TRBV7-2	TRBJ2-7	TRBD2	CASSSRTSGLTISYEQYF	TGTGCCAGCAGCTCCCGGACTAGCGGGCTTACCATCTCCTACGAGCAGTACTTC
.	TRBV5-4	TRBJ2-1	.	CASSLGVYEQFF	TGTGCCAGCAGCTTGGGGGTTTATGAGCAGTTCTTC
.	TRBV10-2	TRBJ2-7	TRBD1	CASSLGQVYEQYF	TGCGCCAGCAGCCTAGGACAGGTCTACGAGCAGTACTTC
.	TRBV5-1	TRBJ2-3	.	CASSLSGTPGDTQYF	TGCGCCAGCAGCCTGAGCGGCACCCCTGGCGATACGCAGTATTTT
.	TRBV25-1	TRBJ1-6	.	CASSEYVGANSPLHF	TGTGCCAGCAGTGAATACGTAGGGGCGAATTCACCCCTCCACTTT
few	TRBV2	TRBJ2-1	.	CAIGLYNEQFF	TGTGCGATAGGACTGTACAATGAGCAGTTCTTC
.	TRBV5-1	TRBJ2-7	.	CASTPEGGNYEQYF	TGCGCCAGCACCCCAGAAGGCGGAAACTACGAGCAGTACTTC
.	TRBV7-9	TRBJ1-2	.	CASSLGGAGFDGYTF	TGTGCCAGCAGCTTAGGGGGCGCTGGCTTTGATGGCTACACCTTC
.	TRBV5-1	TRBJ2-5	.	CASSGVQETQYF	TGCGCCAGCAGCGGAGTTCAAGAGACCCAGTACTTC
.	TRBV5-6	TRBJ2-4	TRBD2	CASSPRTSAVKNIQYF	TGTGCCAGCAGCCCCCGGACTAGCGCTGTCAAAAACATTCAGTACTTC
.	TRBV5-4	TRBJ1-6	.	CASSPRRGGGSPLHF	TGTGCCAGCAGCCCCAGGAGGGGAGGGGGATCACCCCTCCACTTT
few	TRBV29-1	TRBJ2-1	TRBD2	CSVIPGLAGGYSYNEQFF	TGCAGCGTGATTCCGGGACTAGCGGGGGGTTATTCCTACAATGAGCAGTTCTTC
.	TRBV7-7	TRBJ2-5	TRBD2	CASSLGTSGGETQYF	TGTGCCAGCAGCTTAGGGACTAGCGGGGGAGAGACCCAGTACTTC
.	TRBV5-6	TRBJ1-6	.	CASSLVNTVSPLHF	TGTGCCAGCAGCTTGGTCAACACGGTATCACCCCTCCACTTT
.	TRBV29-1	TRBJ2-6	TRBD1	CSVDLPGTGGAGANVLTF	TGCAGCGTTGATTTACCCGGGACAGGGGGCGCTGGGGCCAACGTCCTGACTTTC
.	TRBV29-1	TRBJ2-7	.	CSALSYAPYEQYF	TGCAGCGCCCTATCCTACGCCCCTTACGAGCAGTACTTC
.	TRBV5-1	TRBJ2-6	.	CASSLEGSGANVLTF	TGCGCCAGCAGCTTGGAGGGCTCTGGGGCCAACGTCCTGACTTTC
few	TRBV25-1	TRBJ2-3	.	CASSGHRETDTQYF	TGTGCCAGCAGTGGTCACAGGGAAACAGATACGCAGTATTTT